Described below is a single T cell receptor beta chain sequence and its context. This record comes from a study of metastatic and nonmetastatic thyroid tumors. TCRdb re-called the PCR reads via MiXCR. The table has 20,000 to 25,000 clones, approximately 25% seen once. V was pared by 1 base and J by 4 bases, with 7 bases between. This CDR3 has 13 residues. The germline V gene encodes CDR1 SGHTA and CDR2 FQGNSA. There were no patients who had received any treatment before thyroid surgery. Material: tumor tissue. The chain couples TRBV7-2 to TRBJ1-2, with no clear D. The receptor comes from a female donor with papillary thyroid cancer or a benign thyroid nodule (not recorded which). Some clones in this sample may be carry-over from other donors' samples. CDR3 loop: CASSLDTSYGYTF. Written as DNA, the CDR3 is TGTGCCAGCAGCTTAGACACAAGCTATGGCTACACCTTC.